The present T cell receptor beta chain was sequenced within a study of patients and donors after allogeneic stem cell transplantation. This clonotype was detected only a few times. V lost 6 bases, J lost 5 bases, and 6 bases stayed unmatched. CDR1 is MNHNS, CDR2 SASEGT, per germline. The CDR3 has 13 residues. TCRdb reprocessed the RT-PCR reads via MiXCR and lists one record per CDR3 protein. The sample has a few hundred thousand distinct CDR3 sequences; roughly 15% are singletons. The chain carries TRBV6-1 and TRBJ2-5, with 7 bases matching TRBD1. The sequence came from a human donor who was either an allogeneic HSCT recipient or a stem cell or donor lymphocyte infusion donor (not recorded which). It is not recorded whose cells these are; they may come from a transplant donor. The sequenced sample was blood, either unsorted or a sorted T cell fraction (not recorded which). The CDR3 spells CASRRGQAETQYF. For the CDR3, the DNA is TGTGCCAGCAGAAGAGGACAGGCGGAGACCCAGTACTTC.